This is a list of T cell receptor beta chains from one sample in a study of CD8 T cells in Susac syndrome. Each CDR3 protein gets one entry after TCRdb re-called the immunoSEQ multiplex PCR reads with MiXCR. The profile covers around 220,000 distinct CDR3 sequences, with about 90% appearing a single time and around 0.15% taken by the ten largest. Sequenced material: CD8+ T cells from PBMCs. Receptors originate from a human donor with multiple sclerosis. CDR3s include the opening cysteine and the closing phenylalanine or tryptophan. The order of the fields is CDR3 protein, CDR3 DNA, D gene, V gene, clone size, J gene. D genes are given only for firm matches. Expanded clones get a size class; other rows say once, few or many, or leave the size out.

CDR3aa: CATSDRDGGDQPQHF
CDR3nt: TGTGCCACCAGTGACCGGGACGGAGGGGATCAGCCCCAGCATTTT
d_gene: .
v_gene: TRBV24-1
abundance: .
j_gene: TRBJ1-5

CDR3aa: CASSSTDSQLTDTQYF
CDR3nt: TGTGCCAGCAGCTCAACCGACAGTCAACTCACAGATACGCAGTATTTT
d_gene: .
v_gene: TRBV7-9
abundance: .
j_gene: TRBJ2-3

CDR3aa: CASSYRDRGLYEQYF
CDR3nt: TGTGCCAGCAGCTACCGGGACAGGGGTCTCTACGAGCAGTACTTC
d_gene: TRBD1
v_gene: TRBV7-9
abundance: .
j_gene: TRBJ2-7

CDR3aa: CASSQFPGQGIEAFF
CDR3nt: TGCGCCAGCAGTCAATTTCCCGGACAGGGAATTGAAGCTTTCTTT
d_gene: TRBD1
v_gene: TRBV23-1
abundance: .
j_gene: TRBJ1-1

CDR3aa: CATWDGGVGYTF
CDR3nt: TGTGCCACCTGGGACGGTGGAGTCGGCTACACCTTC
d_gene: .
v_gene: TRBV12-3/TRBV12-4
abundance: .
j_gene: TRBJ1-2

CDR3aa: CASLETSGGRDEQFF
CDR3nt: TGTGCCAGCCTCGAGACTAGCGGGGGGCGGGATGAGCAGTTCTTC
d_gene: TRBD2
v_gene: TRBV2
abundance: .
j_gene: TRBJ2-1

CDR3aa: CASSTAGLGNQPQHF
CDR3nt: TGTGCCAGCAGTACAGCAGGGTTAGGCAATCAGCCCCAGCATTTT
d_gene: .
v_gene: TRBV6-5
abundance: .
j_gene: TRBJ1-5

CDR3aa: CSARDWGSGGRVYGSDTQYF
CDR3nt: TGCAGTGCTAGAGATTGGGGTAGCGGGGGGCGAGTTTACGGGTCAGATACGCAGTATTTT
d_gene: TRBD2
v_gene: TRBV20-1
abundance: .
j_gene: TRBJ2-3

CDR3aa: CASGSRVTGELFF
CDR3nt: TGTGCCAGCGGCAGCAGGGTTACCGGGGAGCTGTTTTTT
d_gene: .
v_gene: TRBV27
abundance: .
j_gene: TRBJ2-2

CDR3aa: CASRLDQNEQFF
CDR3nt: TGTGCCAGCAGACTCGACCAGAATGAGCAGTTCTTC
d_gene: .
v_gene: TRBV6-5
abundance: once
j_gene: TRBJ2-1

CDR3aa: CASRRDRGVGMNTEAFF
CDR3nt: TGCGCCAGCAGACGCGACAGGGGAGTAGGGATGAACACTGAAGCTTTCTTT
d_gene: TRBD1
v_gene: TRBV5-1
abundance: .
j_gene: TRBJ1-1

CDR3aa: CASSVEASGGAGELFF
CDR3nt: TGTGCCAGCAGCGTAGAGGCTAGCGGGGGTGCCGGGGAGCTGTTTTTT
d_gene: TRBD2
v_gene: TRBV9
abundance: once
j_gene: TRBJ2-2

CDR3aa: CASSETDTQYF
CDR3nt: TGTGCCAGCAGTGAAACAGATACGCAGTATTTT
d_gene: .
v_gene: TRBV25-1
abundance: .
j_gene: TRBJ2-3

CDR3aa: CASSQGRRSSYEQYF
CDR3nt: TGTGCCAGCAGCCAGGGACGGAGGAGCTCCTACGAGCAGTACTTC
d_gene: .
v_gene: TRBV13
abundance: .
j_gene: TRBJ2-7

CDR3aa: CASSVAVPDRGWANTGELFF
CDR3nt: TGTGCCAGCAGCGTAGCGGTGCCGGACAGGGGGTGGGCGAACACCGGGGAGCTGTTTTTT
d_gene: TRBD1
v_gene: TRBV9
abundance: .
j_gene: TRBJ2-2

CDR3aa: CASSSAGASVYEQYF
CDR3nt: TGTGCCAGTAGTTCCGCCGGGGCCAGTGTCTACGAGCAGTACTTC
d_gene: .
v_gene: TRBV19
abundance: .
j_gene: TRBJ2-7

CDR3aa: CASGSVELLPTGELFF
CDR3nt: TGTGCCAGCGGGTCGGTGGAGTTACTACCCACCGGGGAGCTGTTTTTT
d_gene: .
v_gene: TRBV12-3/TRBV12-4
abundance: .
j_gene: TRBJ2-2

CDR3aa: CATKVGAEAFF
CDR3nt: TGTGCCACCAAGGTTGGGGCTGAAGCTTTCTTT
d_gene: .
v_gene: TRBV19
abundance: once
j_gene: TRBJ1-1

CDR3aa: CASSLGGEPQHF
CDR3nt: TGTGCCAGCAGCTTGGGGGGGGAGCCCCAGCATTTT
d_gene: .
v_gene: TRBV7-9
abundance: .
j_gene: TRBJ1-5

CDR3aa: CASSPPLGLAGYQETQYF
CDR3nt: TGTGCCAGCAGCCCCCCCCTCGGACTAGCGGGATATCAAGAGACCCAGTACTTC
d_gene: TRBD2
v_gene: TRBV9
abundance: .
j_gene: TRBJ2-5

CDR3aa: CASSDGRDGEQYF
CDR3nt: TGTGCCAGCAGTGACGGGAGAGATGGGGAGCAGTACTTC
d_gene: .
v_gene: TRBV2
abundance: .
j_gene: TRBJ2-7

CDR3aa: CASSQRGTRESDTQYF
CDR3nt: TGTGCCAGCAGCCAACGTGGGACCAGGGAGTCAGATACGCAGTATTTT
d_gene: .
v_gene: TRBV16
abundance: .
j_gene: TRBJ2-3

CDR3aa: CASFIICYEQYF
CDR3nt: TGCGCCAGTTTCATAATCTGCTACGAGCAGTACTTC
d_gene: .
v_gene: TRBV10-1
abundance: .
j_gene: TRBJ2-7

CDR3aa: CASSERLNTEAFF
CDR3nt: TGTGCCAGCAGTGAGAGATTGAACACTGAAGCTTTCTTT
d_gene: .
v_gene: TRBV2
abundance: .
j_gene: TRBJ1-1

CDR3aa: CAWSPDSNTEAFF
CDR3nt: TGTGCCTGGAGCCCAGATTCGAACACTGAAGCTTTCTTT
d_gene: .
v_gene: TRBV30
abundance: .
j_gene: TRBJ1-1

CDR3aa: CASSHGGGHTEAFF
CDR3nt: TGTGCCAGCAGCCACGGGGGGGGCCACACTGAAGCTTTCTTT
d_gene: .
v_gene: TRBV14
abundance: .
j_gene: TRBJ1-1

CDR3aa: CASGTGNNEQFF
CDR3nt: TGTGCCAGCGGGACGGGGAACAATGAGCAGTTCTTC
d_gene: .
v_gene: TRBV6-2/TRBV6-3
abundance: .
j_gene: TRBJ2-1

CDR3aa: CASVLGYEQYF
CDR3nt: TGTGCTAGTGTCTTGGGGTACGAGCAGTACTTC
d_gene: .
v_gene: TRBV12-5
abundance: .
j_gene: TRBJ2-7

CDR3aa: CASSLGGQGPANYGYTF
CDR3nt: TGCGCCAGCAGCTTGGGTGGACAGGGACCCGCAAACTATGGCTACACCTTC
d_gene: TRBD1
v_gene: TRBV5-1
abundance: .
j_gene: TRBJ1-2

CDR3aa: CASSFMAEQYF
CDR3nt: TGTGCCAGCAGCTTCATGGCCGAGCAGTACTTC
d_gene: .
v_gene: TRBV11-2
abundance: once
j_gene: TRBJ2-7

CDR3aa: CATTLTGSSYEQYF
CDR3nt: TGTGCCACCACCTTGACAGGGAGCTCCTACGAGCAGTACTTC
d_gene: TRBD1
v_gene: TRBV19
abundance: .
j_gene: TRBJ2-7

CDR3aa: CASSPSFTLNTEAFF
CDR3nt: TGTGCCAGCAGCCCGAGCTTCACTTTGAACACTGAAGCTTTCTTT
d_gene: .
v_gene: TRBV9
abundance: .
j_gene: TRBJ1-1

CDR3aa: CASSFHTDTQYF
CDR3nt: TGTGCCAGCAGCTTCCACACAGATACGCAGTATTTT
d_gene: .
v_gene: TRBV7-8
abundance: .
j_gene: TRBJ2-3

CDR3aa: CASSAYYGYTF
CDR3nt: TGTGCCAGCAGCGCCTACTATGGCTACACCTTC
d_gene: .
v_gene: TRBV9
abundance: .
j_gene: TRBJ1-2

CDR3aa: CASSSRGRGQPQHF
CDR3nt: TGTGCCAGCTCATCCAGGGGGAGAGGTCAGCCCCAGCATTTT
d_gene: TRBD1
v_gene: TRBV18
abundance: .
j_gene: TRBJ1-5

CDR3aa: CASSISYEQYF
CDR3nt: TGTGCCAGCAGTATTTCCTACGAGCAGTACTTC
d_gene: .
v_gene: TRBV6-6
abundance: .
j_gene: TRBJ2-7

CDR3aa: CASKERLGGNGETQYF
CDR3nt: TGCGCCAGCAAGGAAAGGTTGGGCGGAAATGGAGAGACCCAGTACTTC
d_gene: .
v_gene: TRBV5-1
abundance: .
j_gene: TRBJ2-5

CDR3aa: CSARSHGTDTQYF
CDR3nt: TGCAGTGCTAGGTCTCATGGCACAGATACGCAGTATTTT
d_gene: .
v_gene: TRBV20-1
abundance: .
j_gene: TRBJ2-3

CDR3aa: CASSGYDSLPHMNYGYTF
CDR3nt: TGTGCCAGCAGCGGGTACGATTCACTCCCCCACATGAACTATGGCTACACCTTC
d_gene: .
v_gene: TRBV5-6
abundance: .
j_gene: TRBJ1-2

CDR3aa: CASIPWGGSSGRPGEQFF
CDR3nt: TGTGCCAGCATCCCGTGGGGGGGCTCTAGCGGGAGGCCAGGGGAGCAGTTCTTC
d_gene: TRBD2
v_gene: TRBV7-8
abundance: .
j_gene: TRBJ2-1

CDR3aa: CASKAISTNEQFF
CDR3nt: TGTGCCAGCAAGGCAATCTCCACCAATGAGCAGTTCTTC
d_gene: .
v_gene: TRBV5-6
abundance: once
j_gene: TRBJ2-1

CDR3aa: CASSPDAAGIDNEQFF
CDR3nt: TGTGCCAGCTCACCAGATGCAGCGGGGATTGACAATGAGCAGTTCTTC
d_gene: TRBD2
v_gene: TRBV18
abundance: .
j_gene: TRBJ2-1

CDR3aa: CASSLASGNEQYF
CDR3nt: TGTGCCAGCAGTTTAGCTAGCGGGAATGAGCAGTACTTC
d_gene: TRBD2
v_gene: TRBV27
abundance: .
j_gene: TRBJ2-7

CDR3aa: CASRSQREGSTDTQYF
CDR3nt: TGTGCCAGCAGATCCCAGCGGGAGGGCAGCACAGATACGCAGTATTTT
d_gene: TRBD2
v_gene: TRBV7-9
abundance: .
j_gene: TRBJ2-3

CDR3aa: CAWSAGPLAKNIQYF
CDR3nt: TGTGCCTGGAGTGCCGGGCCGCTAGCCAAAAACATTCAGTACTTC
d_gene: .
v_gene: TRBV30
abundance: .
j_gene: TRBJ2-4

CDR3aa: CASSLGRYRVPDYGYTF
CDR3nt: TGTGCCAGCAGCTTAGGACGGTACAGGGTGCCGGACTATGGCTACACCTTC
d_gene: .
v_gene: TRBV7-2
abundance: .
j_gene: TRBJ1-2